This TCR beta chain was recorded in a study of B cell selection in AIRE deficiency. Study-level results: Only about 9.3% of 3,000 to 4,500 shared Treg sequences were patient-specific; roughly 30% healthy-specific. Shared Treg sequences were biased toward short CDR3s with few non-templated nucleotide insertions.

Produced via immunoSEQ multiplex PCR; TCRdb's table is partial and in-frame only. The data show some 25,000 clones, about 95% seen once. About this clone: Its antigen is currently unknown.

Germline V CDR1 and CDR2: SQVTM, ANQGSEA. This CDR3 spans 14 amino acids. Trimming removed 0 bases at V and 2 bases at J, with 11 bases between. CD4+CD127+ cells were sorted as the conventional CD4 T cells. Unrelated healthy donors provided the controls. The receptor's source is a human donor in good health. The sequencing input was CD4+CD127+ conventional T cells sorted from PBMCs. This chain links TRBV29-1 with TRBJ2-7; a possible D gene is TRBD2 (5 bases). The DNA of the CDR3 is TGCAGCGTTGAAGATAAGGACGGGACCTACGAGCAGTACTTC. It yields the protein CSVEDKDGTYEQYF.